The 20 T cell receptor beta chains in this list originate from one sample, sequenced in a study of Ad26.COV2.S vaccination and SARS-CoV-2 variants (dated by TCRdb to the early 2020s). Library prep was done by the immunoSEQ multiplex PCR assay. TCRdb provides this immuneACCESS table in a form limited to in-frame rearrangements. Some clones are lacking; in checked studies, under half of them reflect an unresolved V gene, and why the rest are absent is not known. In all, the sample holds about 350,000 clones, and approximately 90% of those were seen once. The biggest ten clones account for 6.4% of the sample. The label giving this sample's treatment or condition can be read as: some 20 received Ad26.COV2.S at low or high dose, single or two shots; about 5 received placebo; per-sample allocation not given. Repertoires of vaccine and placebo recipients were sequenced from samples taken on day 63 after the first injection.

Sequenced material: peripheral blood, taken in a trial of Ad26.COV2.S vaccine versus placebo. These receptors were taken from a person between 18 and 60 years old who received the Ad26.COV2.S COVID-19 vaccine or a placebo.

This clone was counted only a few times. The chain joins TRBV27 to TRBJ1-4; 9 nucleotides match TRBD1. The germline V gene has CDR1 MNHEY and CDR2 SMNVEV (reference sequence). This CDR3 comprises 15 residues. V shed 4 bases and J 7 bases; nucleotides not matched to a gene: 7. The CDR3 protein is CASSWGTGRFEKLFF. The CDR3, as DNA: TGTGCCAGCAGTTGGGGGACAGGGCGTTTTGAAAAACTGTTTTTT. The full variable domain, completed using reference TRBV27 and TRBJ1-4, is EAQVTQNPRYLITVTGKKLTVTCSQNMNHEYMSWYRQDPGLGLRQIYYSMNVEVTDKGDVPEGYKVSRKEKRNFPLILESPSPNQTSLYFCASSWGTGRFEKLFFGSGTQLSVL.

CDR3 nucleotides: TGTGCCATCAGTGAGAAAGGGTACGACACGCAGTATTTT. Translating it yields CAISEKGYDTQYF. This sequence joins TRBV10-3 and TRBJ2-3, with D hard to call. V lost 2 bases to trimming and J lost 9 bases, with 12 bases between them. The germline CDR1 and CDR2 sequences are ENHRY and SYGVKD. The CDR3 sequence is 13 residues long.

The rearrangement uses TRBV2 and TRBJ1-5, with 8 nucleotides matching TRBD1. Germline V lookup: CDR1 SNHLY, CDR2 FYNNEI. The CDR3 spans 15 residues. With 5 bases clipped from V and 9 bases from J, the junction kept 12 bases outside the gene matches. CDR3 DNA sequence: TGTGCCAGCAGTCGGGGACAGGCCGATCTAGGGCCCCAGCATTTT. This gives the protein CASSRGQADLGPQHF.

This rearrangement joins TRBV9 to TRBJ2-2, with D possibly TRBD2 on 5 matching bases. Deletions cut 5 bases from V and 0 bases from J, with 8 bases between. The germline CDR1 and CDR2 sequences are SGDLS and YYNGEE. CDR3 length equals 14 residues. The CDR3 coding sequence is TGTGCCAGCAGGGGGAGCCCGAACACCGGGGAGCTGTTTTTT. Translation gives CASRGSPNTGELFF.

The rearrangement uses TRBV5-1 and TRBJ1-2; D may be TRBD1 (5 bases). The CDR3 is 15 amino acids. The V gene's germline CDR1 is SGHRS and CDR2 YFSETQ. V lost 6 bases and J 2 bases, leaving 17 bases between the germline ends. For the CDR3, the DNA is TGCGCCAGCAACCTCAACGGGGGGGAGAACTATGGCTACACCTTC. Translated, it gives CASNLNGGENYGYTF.

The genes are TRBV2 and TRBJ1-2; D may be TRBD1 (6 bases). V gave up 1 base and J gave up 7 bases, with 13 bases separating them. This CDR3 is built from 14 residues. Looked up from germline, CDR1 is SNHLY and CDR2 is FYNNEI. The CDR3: CASSEEAVRGGYTF. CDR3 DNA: TGTGCCAGCAGTGAAGAAGCAGTCAGGGGTGGCTACACCTTC. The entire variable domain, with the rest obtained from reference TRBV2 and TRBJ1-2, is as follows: EPEVTQTPSHQVTQMGQEVILRCVPISNHLYFYWYRQILGQKVEFLVSFYNNEISEKSEIFDDQFSVERPDGSNFTLKIRSTKLEDSAMYFCASSEEAVRGGYTFGSGTRLTVV.

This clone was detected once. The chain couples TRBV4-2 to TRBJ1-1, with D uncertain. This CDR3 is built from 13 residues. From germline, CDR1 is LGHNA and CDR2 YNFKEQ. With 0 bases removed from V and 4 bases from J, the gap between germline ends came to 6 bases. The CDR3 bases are TGTGCCAGCAGCCAAGATATAGGCACTGAAGCTTTCTTT. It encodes CASSQDIGTEAFF.

CDR3 loop: CASSVGGAGNIQYF. The CDR3 nucleotides are TGTGCCAGCAGCGTTGGGGGAGCCGGGAACATTCAGTACTTC. This chain uses TRBV9 with TRBJ2-4, with D tentatively TRBD1 or TRBD2 (5 bases each). Trimming shortened V by 2 bases and J by 7 bases, and 13 bases separated the two germline ends. CDR3 size: 14 residues. In germline, CDR1 is SGDLS, CDR2 YYNGEE. The whole variable domain, filled in from reference TRBV9 and TRBJ2-4, reads DSGVTQTPKHLITATGQRVTLRCSPRSGDLSVYWYQQSLDQGLQFLIQYYNGEERAKGNILERFSAQQFPDLHSELNLSSLELGDSALYFCASSVGGAGNIQYFGAGTRLSVL.

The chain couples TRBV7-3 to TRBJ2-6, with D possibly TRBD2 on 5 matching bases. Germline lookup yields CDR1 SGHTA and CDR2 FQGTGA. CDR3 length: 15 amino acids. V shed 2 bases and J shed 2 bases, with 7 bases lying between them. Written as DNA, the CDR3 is TGTGCCAGCAGCTTAGCCGGGACTGGGGCCAACGTCCTGACTTTC. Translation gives CASSLAGTGANVLTF.

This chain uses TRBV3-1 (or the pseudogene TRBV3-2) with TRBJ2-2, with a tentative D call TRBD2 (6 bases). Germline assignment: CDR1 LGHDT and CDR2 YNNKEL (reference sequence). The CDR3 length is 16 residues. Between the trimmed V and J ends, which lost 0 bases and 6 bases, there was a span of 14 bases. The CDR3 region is CASSQDKPLAPGELFF. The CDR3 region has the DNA TGTGCCAGCAGCCAAGATAAGCCACTAGCCCCCGGGGAGCTGTTTTTT.

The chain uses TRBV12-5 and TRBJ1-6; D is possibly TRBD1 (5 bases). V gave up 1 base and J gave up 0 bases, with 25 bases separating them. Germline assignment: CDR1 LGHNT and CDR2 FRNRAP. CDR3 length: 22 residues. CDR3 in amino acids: CASGLGTLHAGTFSSYNSPLHF. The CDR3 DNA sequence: TGTGCTAGTGGTTTGGGGACCCTTCACGCCGGGACTTTTAGCTCCTATAATTCACCCCTCCACTTT.

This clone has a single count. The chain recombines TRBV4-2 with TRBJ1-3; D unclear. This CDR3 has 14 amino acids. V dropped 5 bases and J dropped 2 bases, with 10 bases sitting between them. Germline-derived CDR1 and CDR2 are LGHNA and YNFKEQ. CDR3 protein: CASSSVAAGNTIYF. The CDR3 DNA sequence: TGTGCCAGCAGCTCTGTGGCGGCTGGAAACACCATATATTTT.

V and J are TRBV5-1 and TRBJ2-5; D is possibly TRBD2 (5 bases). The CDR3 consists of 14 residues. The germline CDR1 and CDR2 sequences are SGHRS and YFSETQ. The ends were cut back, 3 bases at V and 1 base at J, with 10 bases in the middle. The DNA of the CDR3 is TGCGCCAGCAGCTCGGGTACTAGCCAAGAGACCCAGTACTTC. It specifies CASSSGTSQETQYF.

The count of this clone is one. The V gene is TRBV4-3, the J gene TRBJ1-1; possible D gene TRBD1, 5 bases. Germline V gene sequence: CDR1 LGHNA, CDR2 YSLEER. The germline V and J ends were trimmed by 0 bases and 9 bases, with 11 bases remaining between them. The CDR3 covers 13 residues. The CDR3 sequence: CASSQDSGAQAFF. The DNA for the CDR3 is TGCGCCAGCAGCCAAGATAGTGGGGCTCAAGCTTTCTTT.

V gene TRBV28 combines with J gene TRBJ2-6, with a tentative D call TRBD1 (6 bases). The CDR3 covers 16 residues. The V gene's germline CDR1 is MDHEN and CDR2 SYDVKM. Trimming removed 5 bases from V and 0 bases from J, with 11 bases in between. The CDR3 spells CASSPGQVSGANVLTF. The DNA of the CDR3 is TGTGCCAGCAGTCCGGGACAAGTCTCTGGGGCCAACGTCCTGACTTTC.

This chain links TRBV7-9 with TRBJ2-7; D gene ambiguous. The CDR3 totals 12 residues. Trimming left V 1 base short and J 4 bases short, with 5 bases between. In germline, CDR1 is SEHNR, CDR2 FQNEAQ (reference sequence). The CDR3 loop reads CASSLEWYEQYF. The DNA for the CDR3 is TGTGCCAGCAGCTTAGAGTGGTACGAGCAGTACTTC.

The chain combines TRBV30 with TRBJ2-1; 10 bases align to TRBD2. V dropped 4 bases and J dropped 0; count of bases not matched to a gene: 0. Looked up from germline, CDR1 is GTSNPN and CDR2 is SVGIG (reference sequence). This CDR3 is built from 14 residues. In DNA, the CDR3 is TGTGCCTGGACTAGCGGGAGCTCCTACAATGAGCAGTTCTTC. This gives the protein CAWTSGSSYNEQFF.

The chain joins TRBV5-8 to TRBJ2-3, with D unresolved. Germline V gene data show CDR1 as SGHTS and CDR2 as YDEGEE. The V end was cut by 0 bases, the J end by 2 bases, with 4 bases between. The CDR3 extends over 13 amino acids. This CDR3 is CASSLDATDTQYF. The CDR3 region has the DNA TGTGCCAGCAGCTTGGACGCCACAGATACGCAGTATTTT.

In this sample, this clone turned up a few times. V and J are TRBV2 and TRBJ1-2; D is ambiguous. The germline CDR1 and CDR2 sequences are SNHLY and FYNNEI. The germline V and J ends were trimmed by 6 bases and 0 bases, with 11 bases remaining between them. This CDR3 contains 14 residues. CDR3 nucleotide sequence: TGTGCCAGCAGGGGAGACCGGACTAACTATGGCTACACCTTC. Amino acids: CASRGDRTNYGYTF.

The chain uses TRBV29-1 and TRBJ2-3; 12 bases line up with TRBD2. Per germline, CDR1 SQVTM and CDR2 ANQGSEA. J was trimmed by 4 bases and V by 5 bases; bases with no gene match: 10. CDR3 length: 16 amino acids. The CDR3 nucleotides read TGCAGCGTTAGCGGGGCTAGCGGGAGGGCCTCAGATACGCAGTATTTT. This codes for CSVSGASGRASDTQYF.